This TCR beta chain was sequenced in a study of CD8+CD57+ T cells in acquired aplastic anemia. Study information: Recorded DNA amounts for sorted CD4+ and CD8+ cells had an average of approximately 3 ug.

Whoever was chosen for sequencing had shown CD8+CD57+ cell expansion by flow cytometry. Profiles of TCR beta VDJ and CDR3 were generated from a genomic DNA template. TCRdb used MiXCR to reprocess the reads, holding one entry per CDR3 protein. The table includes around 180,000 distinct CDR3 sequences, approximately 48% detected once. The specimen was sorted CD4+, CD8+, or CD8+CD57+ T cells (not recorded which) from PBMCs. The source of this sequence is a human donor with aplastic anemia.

The CDR3 nucleotides are TGTGCCAGCACTGCCCGGGGTTCAGATACGCAGTATTTT. Its translation: CASTARGSDTQYF. The rearrangement links TRBV2 to TRBJ2-3; D perhaps matches TRBD2 (5 bases). The length of the CDR3 is 13 residues. Germline CDR1 and CDR2: SNHLY and FYNNEI. Trimming left V 7 bases short and J 4 bases short, with 12 bases between. Using reference TRBV2 and TRBJ2-3 for the parts outside the CDR3, the full variable domain is EPEVTQTPSHQVTQMGQEVILRCVPISNHLYFYWYRQILGQKVEFLVSFYNNEISEKSEIFDDQFSVERPDGSNFTLKIRSTKLEDSAMYFCASTARGSDTQYFGPGTRLTVL.